The 23 T cell receptor beta chains reported below all come from one sample, sequenced in a study of cytomegalovirus exposure and HLA in healthy donors. Primers: 60 Vbeta forward and 13 Jbeta reverse. Produced via immunoSEQ multiplex PCR; TCRdb's table is partial and in-frame only. Among around 160,000 clones listed, under 85% were seen once. Material: PBMCs. The receptors stem from a woman between 40 and 55 years old in good health and CMV-seropositive.

The chain is built from TRBV2 and TRBJ2-3, with TRBD1 matching over 10 bases. Germline values: CDR1 SNHLY, CDR2 FYNNEI. The CDR3 is 15 residues long. J gave up 2 bases and V 9 bases, and 8 bases lay outside the gene matches. The CDR3 region has the DNA TGTGCCAGTGGGGCCGGGACAGGGGACACAGATACGCAGTATTTT. Translation: CASGAGTGDTDTQYF. The full variable domain, with the rest looked up from reference TRBV2 and TRBJ2-3, is EPEVTQTPSHQVTQMGQEVILRCVPISNHLYFYWYRQILGQKVEFLVSFYNNEISEKSEIFDDQFSVERPDGSNFTLKIRSTKLEDSAMYFCASGAGTGDTDTQYFGPGTRLTVL.

This chain links TRBV5-5 with TRBJ2-2; weak D call: TRBD2 (5 bases). With 4 bases removed from V and 6 bases from J, the gap between germline ends came to 7 bases. The length of the CDR3 is 12 residues. Per germline, CDR1 SGHKS and CDR2 YYEKEE (reference sequence). The CDR3 DNA reads TGTGCCAGCAGCCAGGAGGCCGGGGAGCTGTTTTTT. Translated, it gives CASSQEAGELFF.

The rearrangement joins TRBV7-6 to TRBJ2-2, with D perhaps TRBD2 (5 bases). CDR3 length: 13 residues. Germline V CDR1 and CDR2: SGHVS, FNYEAQ. V lost 3 bases, J lost 7 bases, and 9 bases lay in between. The CDR3, as DNA: TGTGCCAGCAGCTTCGGGGTCGGCGGGGAGCTGTTTTTT. Protein sequence: CASSFGVGGELFF.

The chain uses TRBV5-6 and TRBJ1-2; a weak D match, TRBD1 (5 bases). CDR3 length: 14 amino acids. Trimming took 2 bases from V and 4 from J, leaving 12 bases between them. Germline lookup yields CDR1 SGHDT and CDR2 YYEEEE. The CDR3 region has the DNA TGTGCCAGCAGCTTCTTTTTCACAGGCTATGGCTACACCTTC. Residues: CASSFFFTGYGYTF.

The DNA for the CDR3 is TGTGCCAGCAGTTACAAGGCAGGGATTCCTGAAGCTTTCTTT. Translating gives CASSYKAGIPEAFF. V and J are TRBV6-5 and TRBJ1-1; the D gene is possibly TRBD1 (5 bases). The ends were cut back, 2 bases at V and 6 bases at J, with 13 bases in the middle. Germline V gene data show CDR1 as MNHEY and CDR2 as SVGAGI. The CDR3 covers 14 residues.

Here the CDR3 DNA reads TGTGCCAGCAGCTGGCCACAGGGGGCGGGCTACACCTTC. This gives the protein CASSWPQGAGYTF. V usage is TRBV7-3 and J usage is TRBJ1-2, with 9 bases identical to TRBD1. Per the germline V gene, CDR1 is SGHTA and CDR2 is FQGTGA. V was pared by 4 bases and J by 8 bases, with 5 bases of the junction left unmatched. There are 13 residues in the CDR3.

This clone was counted between two and nine times. The chain employs TRBV4-1 and TRBJ1-5, with no clear D. Looked up from germline, CDR1 is MGHRA and CDR2 is YSYEKL. CDR3 length equals 14 residues. Trimming pared 0 bases from V and 4 bases from J, leaving 7 bases between. The CDR3 nucleotides are TGCGCCAGCAGCCAAGACAGGCATAATCAGCCCCAGCATTTT. Encoded protein: CASSQDRHNQPQHF.

The CDR3 loop is CAGGTSGGALNEQFF. CDR3 sequence (DNA): TGTGCCGGAGGGACTAGCGGGGGGGCCCTCAATGAGCAGTTCTTC. The rearrangement uses TRBV6-5 and TRBJ2-1; 16 bases are shared with TRBD2. With V trimmed by 11 bases and J by 6 bases, 7 bases remained unmatched. CDR1 MNHEY and CDR2 SVGAGI come from the germline V gene. This CDR3 spans 15 amino acids.

The rearrangement links TRBV4-1 to TRBJ2-3; D unresolved. The CDR3 runs to 11 residues. The ends were cut back, 0 bases at V and 9 bases at J, with 4 bases in the middle. Germline CDR1 is MGHRA and CDR2 is YSYEKL. The CDR3 DNA sequence: TGCGCCAGCAGCCAAGACCTGACGCAGTATTTT. Amino acid sequence: CASSQDLTQYF.

This clone was seen more than once but under ten times. V is TRBV6-5 and J is TRBJ2-7; unclear D gene. Germline-derived CDR1 and CDR2 are MNHEY and SVGAGI. Trimming took 0 bases from V and 2 from J, leaving 11 bases between them. This CDR3 contains 15 residues. CDR3 region: CASSYSRPPTYEQYF. The CDR3 nucleotides read TGTGCCAGCAGTTACTCGAGGCCACCGACCTACGAGCAGTACTTC.

The chain uses TRBV5-4 and TRBJ2-5, with a weak D call TRBD1 (5 bases). The ends were cut back, 4 bases at V and 4 bases at J, with 8 bases in the middle. CDR3 length: 12 amino acids. CDR1 is SGHNT, CDR2 YYREEE, per germline (reference sequence). The CDR3 reads CASSGQGETQYF. For the CDR3, the DNA is TGTGCCAGCAGCGGGCAGGGAGAGACCCAGTACTTC. The full variable domain, rest sourced from reference TRBV5-4 and TRBJ2-5, is ETGVTQSPTHLIKTRGQQVTLRCSSQSGHNTVSWYQQALGQGPQFIFQYYREEENGRGNFPPRFSGLQFPNYSSELNVNALELDDSALYLCASSGQGETQYFGPGTRLLVL.

The V call is TRBV5-1, the J call TRBJ2-2; D may be TRBD2 (7 bases). Germline loops: CDR1 SGHRS, CDR2 YFSETQ. V was clipped by 1 base and J by 0 bases, with 16 bases between them. This CDR3 contains 18 residues. CDR3 coding DNA: TGCGCCAGCAGCTTGAGCTACGGGGGGCCCACGAACACCGGGGAGCTGTTTTTT. Protein product: CASSLSYGGPTNTGELFF.

This chain uses TRBV27 with TRBJ2-2; no definite D call. The CDR3 contains 12 residues. Trimming took off 5 bases at V and 2 bases at J, with 3 bases between the two ends. Germline assignment: CDR1 MNHEY and CDR2 SMNVEV (reference sequence). The CDR3 DNA reads as TGTGCCAGCAGTCAAAACACCGGGGAGCTGTTTTTT. Its translation: CASSQNTGELFF.

This chain uses TRBV6-6 with TRBJ2-7; 9 bases are a match to TRBD2. V was clipped by 2 bases and J by 3 bases; unmatched bases: 8. The CDR3 runs to 16 residues. Germline CDR1 MNHNY, CDR2 SVGAGI (reference sequence). CDR3 DNA: TGTGCCAGCAGTTACAATCAGCGGGGGGCCTACTACGAGCAGTACTTC. It yields the protein CASSYNQRGAYYEQYF.

This clone was observed a handful of times. The chain couples TRBV6-1 to TRBJ2-7, with unresolved D. The CDR3 totals 14 residues. V lost 1 base and J lost 6, with 13 bases in between. Per the germline V gene, CDR1 is MNHNS and CDR2 is SASEGT. The CDR3 spells CASSEEIIRGEQYF. CDR3 in DNA: TGTGCCAGCAGTGAAGAGATTATCCGAGGCGAGCAGTACTTC.

V gene TRBV6-5 combines with J gene TRBJ1-2; possibly TRBD1 for D (6 bases). Germline values: CDR1 MNHEY, CDR2 SVGAGI. CDR3 size: 12 residues. The ends were cut back, 9 bases at V and 2 bases at J, with 10 bases in the middle. The CDR3 is CASKQGNYGYTF. The CDR3 bases are TGTGCCAGTAAACAGGGAAACTATGGCTACACCTTC.

This chain uses TRBV27 with TRBJ2-1; 9 bases are a match to TRBD1. V shed 5 bases, J shed 0 bases, and the junction held 2 bases outside the gene matches. Germline lookup yields CDR1 MNHEY and CDR2 SMNVEV (reference sequence). This CDR3 region has 15 residues. The CDR3 is CASSPGQGSYNEQFF. CDR3 nucleotides: TGTGCCAGCAGTCCGGGACAGGGCTCCTACAATGAGCAGTTCTTC.

Only a few counts were recorded for this clone. J is TRBJ2-5 and V is TRBV10-3; 10 positions agree with TRBD2. The CDR3 contains 15 residues. Per germline, CDR1 ENHRY and CDR2 SYGVKD. J lost 2 bases, V lost 8 bases, and 8 bases had no gene match. For the CDR3, the DNA is TGTGCCATCCGTAACATAGCGGGGGGACAAGAGACCCAGTACTTC. Its protein is CAIRNIAGGQETQYF.

The CDR3: CASSLQAGQGTDTQYF. DNA for the CDR3: TGCGCCAGCAGCTTGCAGGCGGGCCAGGGCACAGATACGCAGTATTTT. The chain has TRBV5-1 and TRBJ2-3, with D possibly matching TRBD2 (5 bases). The CDR3 covers 16 residues. The V end was cut by 1 base, the J end by 1 base, with 13 bases between. CDR1 is SGHRS and CDR2 is YFSETQ in the germline V gene.

CDR3 residues: CASSLPQGGHEQFF. The CDR3 DNA follows: TGTGCCAGCAGCTTGCCACAGGGTGGACATGAGCAGTTCTTC. V is TRBV7-9 and J is TRBJ2-1; weak D call: TRBD1 (6 bases). V dropped 3 bases and J dropped 8 bases, with 14 bases sitting between them. The CDR3 loop spans 14 amino acids. Germline CDR1 reads SEHNR; CDR2 reads FQNEAQ (reference sequence).

This chain links TRBV5-5 with TRBJ2-5; no clear D. Per germline, CDR1 SGHKS and CDR2 YYEKEE (reference sequence). The CDR3 contains 11 residues. The V gene lost 4 bases and the J gene lost 2 bases, with 3 bases spanning the gap. This CDR3 is CASSQQETQYF. The CDR3, as DNA: TGTGCCAGCAGCCAACAAGAGACCCAGTACTTC. Supplemented by reference TRBV5-5 and TRBJ2-5, the full variable domain reads DAGVTQSPTHLIKTRGQQVTLRCSPISGHKSVSWYQQVLGQGPQFIFQYYEKEERGRGNFPDRFSARQFPNYSSELNVNALLLGDSALYLCASSQQETQYFGPGTRLLVL.

The V and J genes are TRBV2 and TRBJ1-1; TRBD1 agrees at 9 bases. CDR3 length: 14 residues. V lost 8 bases to trimming and J lost 5 bases; unmatched junction nucleotides: 9. Germline loops: CDR1 SNHLY, CDR2 FYNNEI. The CDR3 is CASRRQGVETEAFF. The CDR3 coding sequence is TGTGCCAGCCGTCGACAGGGGGTCGAAACTGAAGCTTTCTTT. The full variable domain, with the rest looked up from reference TRBV2 and TRBJ1-1, is EPEVTQTPSHQVTQMGQEVILRCVPISNHLYFYWYRQILGQKVEFLVSFYNNEISEKSEIFDDQFSVERPDGSNFTLKIRSTKLEDSAMYFCASRRQGVETEAFFGQGTRLTVV.

The chain carries TRBV14 and TRBJ2-1, with 7 bases fitting TRBD1. The CDR3 is 15 residues long. J was trimmed by 4 bases and V by 0 bases; bases with no gene match: 3. Germline CDR1 is SGHDN and CDR2 is FVKESK. CDR3 in DNA: TGTGCCAGCAGCCAAGACGGACAGGCGTACAATGAGCAGTTCTTC. The encoded protein is CASSQDGQAYNEQFF.